This T cell receptor (beta chain) was recorded in a study of molecular identifiers for immune sequencing clone quantification. The study's findings and limits: A shared barcode on identical TCR molecules could lead to underestimated sizes for highly expanded clones.

The V gene end was trimmed by 5 bases and the J gene end by 5 bases; junction bases not matched to a gene: 11. This CDR3 has 15 amino acids. This clonotype was observed many times. What it binds is unknown. MiXCR, run by TCRdb on the PCR reads, gives a single entry per CDR3 protein. The repertoire has tens of thousands of distinct CDR3 sequences, approximately 22% of them found once; the top ten carry 0.8% to 1.2%. With 10%, 30% or 50% of RNA, about 20,000 to 1,100,000 naive CD8 T cells were sequenced. For naive CD8 T cells, sorting used the CD8+CD4-CCR7+CD45RA+ phenotype. Source material: naive CD8+ T cells from blood, with Jurkat cell RNA spiked in. The subset is: FACS-sorted CD8+CD4-CCR7+CD45RA+ naive T cells. The rearrangement links TRBV12-3 or TRBV12-4 to TRBJ2-5; TRBD2 aligns across 7 bases. The TCR sequence derives from a human donor in good health. Some libraries in this study had Jurkat cell RNA spiked in. For the CDR3, the DNA is TGTGCCAGCAGTCGGTCGGCGGGAGCCACCGAGACCCAGTACTTC. This translates into CASSRSAGATETQYF.